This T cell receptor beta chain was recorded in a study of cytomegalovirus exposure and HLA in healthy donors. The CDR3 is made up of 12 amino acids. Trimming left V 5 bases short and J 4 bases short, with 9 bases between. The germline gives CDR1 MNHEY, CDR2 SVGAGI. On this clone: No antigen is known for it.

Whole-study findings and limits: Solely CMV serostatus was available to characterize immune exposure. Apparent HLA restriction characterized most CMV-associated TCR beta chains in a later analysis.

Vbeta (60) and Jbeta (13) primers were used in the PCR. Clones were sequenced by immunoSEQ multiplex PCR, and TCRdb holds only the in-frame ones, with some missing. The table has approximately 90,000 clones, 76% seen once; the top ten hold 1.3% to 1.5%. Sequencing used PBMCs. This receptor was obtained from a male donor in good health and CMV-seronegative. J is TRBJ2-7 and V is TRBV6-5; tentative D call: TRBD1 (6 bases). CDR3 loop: CASSEGGYEQYF. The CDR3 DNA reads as TGTGCCAGCAGTGAAGGGGGATACGAGCAGTACTTC.